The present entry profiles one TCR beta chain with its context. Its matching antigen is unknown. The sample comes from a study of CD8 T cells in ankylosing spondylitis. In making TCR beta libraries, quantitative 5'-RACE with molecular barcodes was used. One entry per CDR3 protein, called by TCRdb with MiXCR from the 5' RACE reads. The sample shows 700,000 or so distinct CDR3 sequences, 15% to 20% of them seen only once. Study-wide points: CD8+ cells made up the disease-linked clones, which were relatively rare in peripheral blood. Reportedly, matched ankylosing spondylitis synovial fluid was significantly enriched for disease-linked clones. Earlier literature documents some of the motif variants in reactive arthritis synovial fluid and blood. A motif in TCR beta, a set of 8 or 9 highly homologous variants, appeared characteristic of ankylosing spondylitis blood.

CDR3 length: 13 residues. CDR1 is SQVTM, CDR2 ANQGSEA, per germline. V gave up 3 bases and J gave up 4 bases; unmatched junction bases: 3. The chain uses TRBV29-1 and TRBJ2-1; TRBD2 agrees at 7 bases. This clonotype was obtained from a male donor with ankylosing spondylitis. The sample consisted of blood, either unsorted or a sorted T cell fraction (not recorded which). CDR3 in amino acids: CSVEGRAYNEQFF. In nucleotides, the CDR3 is TGCAGCGTTGAGGGGAGGGCTTACAATGAGCAGTTCTTC.